The T cell receptor beta chain described here comes from a study of blood T cells in healthy people across ages. Whole-study findings and limits: Higher diversity and more naive CD4+ cells were features of long-lived donors, compared to aged donors.

Alongside a J-beta primer mix, a sample-barcoded 5' primer served in a second PCR lasting roughly 6 to 11 cycles. TCRdb fed the 5' RACE reads into MiXCR, producing one record per CDR3 protein. The sample includes around 700,000 distinct CDR3 sequences, 20% to 30% of them seen just once. The V end was cut by 4 bases, the J end by 8 bases, with 11 bases between. The CDR3 extends over 12 amino acids. Isolating PBMCs gave at least 6 million of these cells per sample. This clonotype was seen at least ten times. Its antigen is as yet unknown. The data were also submitted as part of a second study, on T cells of mothers and their children. As reported in that work: Mothers yielded over 9 million CDR3 reads, children some 2.8 million each. Overlap in related mother-child pairs always slightly exceeded unrelated pairs, never significantly.

The clonotype was recovered from a boy aged 5-17 years in good health. The rearrangement links TRBV12-3 or TRBV12-4 to TRBJ1-1; D may be TRBD1 (5 bases). The sample comprised blood. Here the CDR3 reads CASSYGGAEAFF. The DNA for the CDR3 is TGTGCCAGCAGTTACGGAGGGGCCGAAGCTTTCTTT.